This T cell receptor (beta chain) is from a study of T-cell reconstitution after alpha-beta-depleted transplantation in children. Study conclusions and caveats: Roughly two months post-transplant, alpha-beta T cells reportedly originated from several hundred graft clones that had expanded. Newly made T cells mostly supplied T-cell counts and diversity one year after transplant. The high TCRbeta diversity at day 60 in some patients came from surviving recipient T cells and thymic progenitors.

In germline, CDR1 is SGHAT, CDR2 FQDESV (reference sequence). V shed 2 bases and J shed 7 bases, with 27 bases lying between them. This CDR3 is 19 amino acids long. This clonotype showed up many times. Its antigen remains unidentified. Construction of the TCRbeta library involved unique molecular identifiers. TCRdb independently ran MiXCR on the PCR reads; one entry per CDR3 protein. The data contain about 180,000 distinct CDR3 sequences, 8.5% to 14% of them singletons. The genes are TRBV11-1 and TRBJ1-5, with D tentatively TRBD1 (6 bases). The sample was PBMCs, taken before TCRalphabeta/CD19-depleted stem cell transplant. The receptor's source is a boy younger than 10 with acute myeloid leukemia, due to receive a stem cell transplant. CDR3 amino acids: CASSLYRSGGEEFEQPQHF. CDR3 sequence (DNA): TGTGCCAGCAGCTTATATAGGTCCGGGGGCGAGGAATTTGAACAGCCCCAGCATTTT.